Listed here are 21 T cell receptor beta chains from one sample, sequenced in a study of blood T cell repertoires in COVID-19. This table comes from immunoSEQ multiplex PCR, and its TCRdb copy is limited to in-frame clones, with some not included. The repertoire holds about 280,000 clones, with around nine tenths as singletons. Sequences were obtained from PBMCs or T cells enriched from blood (not recorded which). These TCRs come from a woman aged 60-75 years who had recovered from COVID-19.

The CDR3 is CASSLYTGQNYEQYF. CDR3 bases: TGCGCCAGCAGCTTGTACACAGGGCAAAACTACGAGCAGTACTTC. The chain is built from TRBV5-1 and TRBJ2-7, with D perhaps matching TRBD1 (6 bases). This CDR3 has 15 residues. From germline, CDR1 is SGHRS and CDR2 YFSETQ. V was trimmed by 1 base and J by 3 bases, leaving 14 bases between them.

V gene TRBV10-3 combines with J gene TRBJ1-2; D remains unclear. The germline V gene encodes CDR1 ENHRY and CDR2 SYGVKD. The CDR3 has 12 amino acids. V was shortened by 8 bases and J by 3 bases, with 10 bases between the two germline ends. The DNA for the CDR3 is TGTGCCATCCGGTGGGAGGACTATGGCTACACCTTC. It yields the protein CAIRWEDYGYTF.

This clone has only a few counts. This chain links TRBV7-2 with TRBJ2-1, with 7 bases that match TRBD1. Losses at the gene ends were 0 bases for V and 8 bases for J; bases not matched to a gene: 7. Germline V CDR1 and CDR2: SGHTA, FQGNSA. The CDR3 loop spans 15 amino acids. Here the CDR3 reads CASSLAGQRRHEQFF. The CDR3 DNA reads TGTGCCAGCAGCTTAGCGGGACAGCGTAGGCATGAGCAGTTCTTC. The variable domain in full, with the rest retrieved from reference TRBV7-2 and TRBJ2-1, is GAGVSQSPSNKVTEKGKDVELRCDPISGHTALYWYRQSLGQGLEFLIYFQGNSAPDKSGLPSDRFSAERTGGSVSTLTIQRTQQEDSAVYLCASSLAGQRRHEQFFGPGTRLTVL.

This clone was seen more than once but under ten times. The chain links TRBV23-1 to TRBJ2-7; 8 positions match TRBD2. TRBV23-1 is known as an ORF, though its function is uncertain. The CDR3 consists of 16 residues. V dropped 0 bases and J dropped 2; count of bases not matched to a gene: 6. The CDR3 sequence is CASSQSPGGGTYEQYF. The CDR3 DNA sequence: TGCGCCAGCAGTCAATCACCGGGCGGGGGGACCTACGAGCAGTACTTC.

This clone was detected once. This sequence joins TRBV11-2 and TRBJ1-6, with TRBD1 matching 9 bases. The CDR3 covers 17 residues. Germline CDR1 and CDR2: SGHAT and FQNNGV. V dropped 4 bases and J dropped 0; count of bases not matched to a gene: 4. The CDR3 is CASSSGTGSSYNSPLHF. In DNA, the CDR3 is TGTGCCAGCAGCTCCGGGACAGGGAGCTCCTATAATTCACCCCTCCACTTT.

The count of this clone is one. The chain is built from TRBV19 and TRBJ2-6, with D hard to call. The V end was cut by 6 bases, the J end by 1 base, with 4 bases between. The CDR3 totals 13 residues. From germline, CDR1 is LNHDA and CDR2 SQIVND (reference sequence). The CDR3 loop is CASRLSGANVLTF. In DNA form, the CDR3 reads TGTGCCAGTAGGTTATCTGGGGCCAACGTCCTGACTTTC.

This chain uses TRBV24-1 with TRBJ1-1; no clear D. V was pared by 4 bases and J by 7 bases, with 9 bases between. Germline lookup yields CDR1 KGHDR and CDR2 SFDVKD. The CDR3 has 12 residues. DNA for the CDR3: TGTGCCACCAGTGACTCCAGGTTTGAAGCTTTCTTT. Its protein is CATSDSRFEAFF.

The CDR3 coding sequence is TGTGCCAGCAGCTTCTTTAGTCGAGACAGCACTGAAGCTTTCTTT. The encoded protein is CASSFFSRDSTEAFF. The rearrangement links TRBV11-1 to TRBJ1-1; TRBD1 might be the D (5 bases). V dropped 3 bases and J dropped 4 bases, with 15 bases sitting between them. CDR1 is SGHAT, CDR2 FQDESV, per germline (reference sequence). This CDR3 region has 15 residues. Using reference TRBV11-1 and TRBJ1-1 for the parts outside the CDR3, the full variable domain is EAEVAQSPRYKITEKSQAVAFWCDPISGHATLYWYRQILGQGPELLVQFQDESVVDDSQLPKDRFSAERLKGVDSTLKIQPAELGDSAMYLCASSFFSRDSTEAFFGQGTRLTVV.

The V call is TRBV11-3, the J call TRBJ1-1; D not resolved. Germline CDR1 reads SGHNT; CDR2 reads YENEEA. Trimming pared 11 bases from V and 5 bases from J, leaving 12 bases between. The CDR3 spans 11 residues. The CDR3 loop is CAVSERTEAFF. CDR3 bases: TGTGCCGTCTCAGAGCGGACTGAAGCTTTCTTT.

The chain uses TRBV7-9 and TRBJ2-3, with 7 bases that match TRBD1. CDR3 size: 15 residues. Germline trimming cut 5 bases from V and 1 base from J; bases unmatched to any gene: 6. Germline lookup yields CDR1 SEHNR and CDR2 FQNEAQ (reference sequence). CDR3 amino acids: CASSPRGSGTDTQYF. CDR3 bases: TGTGCCAGCAGCCCCAGGGGGTCGGGCACAGATACGCAGTATTTT.

The chain joins TRBV7-6 to TRBJ2-7, with a possible D match to TRBD2 (5 bases). V was cut by 1 base and J by 0 bases, with 10 bases left in between. Germline V gives CDR1 SGHVS, CDR2 FNYEAQ. The CDR3 sequence is 15 residues long. The CDR3 DNA is TGTGCCAGCAGCTTAGAAACGGGGAGCTCCTACGAGCAGTACTTC. The encoded protein is CASSLETGSSYEQYF.

A word on this clone: At one end the junction does not follow the germline gene, possibly because of a read error. The rearrangement links TRBV11-2 to TRBJ2-7; 8 positions match TRBD1. The CDR3 covers 13 residues. Germline CDR1 reads SGHAT; CDR2 reads FQNNGV. For the CDR3, the DNA is TGTGCCAGCAGCTTAGATCCTGGCGGGACAGGATTCTTC. This translates into CASSLDPGGTGFF.

The rearrangement joins TRBV30 to TRBJ1-1; unclear D gene. The CDR3 spans 12 residues. With 3 bases removed from V and 10 bases from J, the gap between germline ends came to 15 bases. The germline V gene encodes CDR1 GTSNPN and CDR2 SVGIG (reference sequence). The CDR3 nucleotides read TGTGCCTGGAGCCCGGGGTTGGCGACAGCTTTCTTT. Encoded protein: CAWSPGLATAFF.

The genes are TRBV28 and TRBJ2-2, with TRBD1 as a possible D gene (6 bases). CDR1 and CDR2 (germline): MDHEN, SYDVKM. This CDR3 contains 13 residues. V gave up 6 bases and J gave up 1 base, with 6 bases separating them. CDR3 sequence reads: CASRDRNTGELFF. The CDR3 nucleotides are TGTGCCAGCAGGGACAGGAACACCGGGGAGCTGTTTTTT.

The rearrangement uses TRBV15 and TRBJ1-4; no clear D. Germline CDR1 is LNHNV and CDR2 is YYDKDF (reference sequence). This CDR3 is 16 amino acids long. Trimming left V 4 bases short and J 0 bases short, with 12 bases between. CDR3: CATSTQAGATNEKLFF. The CDR3 DNA reads as TGTGCCACCAGCACACAAGCGGGCGCAACTAATGAAAAACTGTTTTTT.

The chain uses TRBV3-1 (or the pseudogene TRBV3-2) and TRBJ1-1; no reliable D call. In germline, CDR1 is LGHDT, CDR2 YNNKEL (reference sequence). The CDR3 runs to 14 residues. Trimming left V 3 bases short and J 3 bases short, with 11 bases between. The CDR3 sequence is CASSHGVRDTEAFF. In DNA, the CDR3 is TGTGCCAGCAGCCACGGGGTAAGGGACACTGAAGCTTTCTTT.

CDR3 coding DNA: TGTGCCAGCTCCCGTCTTCAAGAAGGGAGTGGCGATACGCAGTATTTT. Its protein is CASSRLQEGSGDTQYF. V is TRBV18 and J is TRBJ2-3; D is possibly TRBD2 (5 bases). The length of the CDR3 is 16 residues. CDR1 is KGHSH, CDR2 LQKENI, per germline. V was trimmed by 6 bases and J by 6 bases, leaving 22 bases between them.

This chain links TRBV19 with TRBJ2-1; TRBD1 is a possible D gene (7 bases). Trimming took off 8 bases at V and 3 bases at J, with 26 bases between the two ends. CDR1 is LNHDA, CDR2 SQIVND, per germline (reference sequence). The CDR3 is 18 amino acids. The CDR3 nucleotides are TGTGCCAGTTCGAACCCTCGGGGTGCAGGGGGAGGCTACAATGAGCAGTTCTTC. It is translated as CASSNPRGAGGGYNEQFF.

V gene TRBV7-9 combines with J gene TRBJ1-1; no definite D call. Trimming stripped 3 bases from V and 1 base from J, with 9 bases between. The CDR3 is made up of 14 amino acids. Germline CDR1 SEHNR, CDR2 FQNEAQ (reference sequence). The chain's CDR3 is CASSFPYRNTEAFF. The CDR3 DNA is TGTGCCAGCAGCTTCCCTTACAGGAACACTGAAGCTTTCTTT.

The rearrangement links TRBV10-2 to TRBJ1-5; D not certain. CDR3 size: 13 residues. V was shortened by 7 bases and J by 6 bases, with 13 bases between the two germline ends. Germline V gene sequence: CDR1 WSHSY, CDR2 SAAADI. In DNA, the CDR3 is TGCGCCAGCACAAGCGCGGTGAGTCAGCCCCAGCATTTT. As protein: CASTSAVSQPQHF.

The J gene is TRBJ1-2, the V gene TRBV28; 9 bases align to TRBD1. In germline, CDR1 is MDHEN, CDR2 SYDVKM. The ends lost 1 base at V and 7 bases at J; junction bases unmatched: 7. This CDR3 contains 15 residues. The CDR3 region is CASSLFGQGRGGYTF. In DNA form, the CDR3 reads TGTGCCAGCAGTTTATTCGGACAGGGGAGGGGTGGCTACACCTTC.